This is a list of T cell receptor beta chains from one sample in a study of OX40 agonist ivuxolimab in advanced cancers. Assay used: immunoSEQ multiplex PCR; TCRdb lists only in-frame clones, some missing. The data hold about 47,000 clones, with about 85% observed a single time. The sample here was CD4+ or CD8+ T cells sorted from blood, taken in a trial of the OX40 agonist ivuxolimab. Receptor source: an adult with an advanced solid tumor such as melanoma, head and neck, liver or kidney cancer. Both conserved end residues are part of each CDR3. Each record gives: clone size, D gene, V gene, J gene, CDR3 DNA, CDR3 protein. D genes are given only for firm matches. A row's size may be missing; if present it is once, few, many or a size class.

.	TRBD1	TRBV7-2	TRBJ1-2	TGTGCCAGCAGCCCAGGGGGCGCGGACTATGGCTACACCTTC	CASSPGGADYGYTF
once	.	TRBV19	TRBJ1-1	TGTGCCAGTAGTATCGTCGGGGGGAACACTGAAGCTTTCTTT	CASSIVGGNTEAFF
once	TRBD1	TRBV19	TRBJ1-4	TGTGCCACTAGGGACAGGGGGGATGAAAAACTGTTTTTT	CATRDRGDEKLFF
.	.	TRBV21-1	TRBJ1-2	TGTGCCAGCCACAAGGCCCAAGGGCTGGGAGGCTACACCTTC	CASHKAQGLGGYTF
few	.	TRBV12-5	TRBJ1-2	TGTGCTAGCCAGGGCTCCTATGGCTACACCTTC	CASQGSYGYTF
few	TRBD1	TRBV6-1	TRBJ2-5	TGTGCCAGCAGTGCAAGTACCGGACAGGGGGCAGAGACCCAGTACTTC	CASSASTGQGAETQYF
.	.	TRBV4-2	TRBJ2-1	TGTGCCAGCAGCCAAGATATTTGGGGGAACAATGAGCAGTTCTTC	CASSQDIWGNNEQFF
.	.	TRBV7-8	TRBJ2-4	TGTGCCAGCAGCTTAGCCTGGGGAAACATTCAGTACTTC	CASSLAWGNIQYF
.	.	TRBV5-4	TRBJ2-5	TGTGCCAGCAGCTTGGGGTCCGTTGAGCAGTACTTC	CASSLGSVEQYF
once	TRBD1	TRBV18	TRBJ2-7	TGTGCCAGCTCACCACCGGGACAGGCGATCTACGAGCAGTACTTC	CASSPPGQAIYEQYF
.	TRBD1	TRBV10-1	TRBJ1-1	TGCGCCAGCAGTGAATCGGGACAGGGGTACACTGAAGCTTTCTTT	CASSESGQGYTEAFF
.	TRBD1	TRBV4-1	TRBJ1-1	TGCGCCAGCAGCCAGCCGGGACAGGGGCTTGCTGAAGCTTTCTTT	CASSQPGQGLAEAFF
.	TRBD1	TRBV7-9	TRBJ2-1	TGTGCCAGCAGCTTGGTGGGACAGGGGAGAGAGGAGCAGTTCTTC	CASSLVGQGREEQFF
.	.	TRBV11-2	TRBJ2-1	TGTGCCAGCAGCTTAGTGGCAGGGGACCCCAATGAGCAGTTCTTC	CASSLVAGDPNEQFF
.	.	TRBV15	TRBJ1-2	TGTGCCACCAGCAGAGATTCACTGAGGGGCAGCCATGGCTACACCTTC	CATSRDSLRGSHGYTF
.	.	TRBV7-6	TRBJ2-5	TGTGCCAGCAGCCCAGATCTCCAAGAGACCCAGTACTTC	CASSPDLQETQYF
.	.	TRBV10-2	TRBJ1-1	TGCGCCAGCAGTGTGGGGGCCGATGCTTTCTTT	CASSVGADAFF
.	TRBD2	TRBV27	TRBJ2-7	TGTGCCAGCAGTTTATCGGGGACTAGCGGTTCCTACGAGCAGTACTTC	CASSLSGTSGSYEQYF
.	.	TRBV19	TRBJ1-1	TGTGCCAGTACGGCGGGGAACACTGAAGCTTTCTTT	CASTAGNTEAFF
.	TRBD1	TRBV19	TRBJ1-2	TGTGCCAGTAGTATCCCGGGACAGGGTGACCTTATCTATGGCTACACCTTC	CASSIPGQGDLIYGYTF
.	TRBD2	TRBV27	TRBJ2-5	TGTGCCAGCAGTTTATTGCGGGGGGGTTCCACGGAGACCCAGTACTTC	CASSLLRGGSTETQYF
.	TRBD1	TRBV10-3	TRBJ1-3	TGTGCCATCAGTACCGGGACAGGGGGAAACACCATATATTTT	CAISTGTGGNTIYF
.	TRBD2	TRBV9	TRBJ2-7	TGTGCCAGCAGCGTAGGAGCGGGGTCGGGAGACGAGCAGTACTTC	CASSVGAGSGDEQYF
.	TRBD1	TRBV6-4	TRBJ2-6	TGTGCCAGCAGTGACTTCCACATCGACAGGGGGGGCTCCGGGGCCAACGTCCTGACTTTC	CASSDFHIDRGGSGANVLTF
.	TRBD2	TRBV4-2	TRBJ2-1	TGTGCCAGCAGCCCTCTACCCGGACTAGCGGGGGAACGGGAGCAGTTCTTC	CASSPLPGLAGEREQFF
medium-sized	.	TRBV21-1	TRBJ2-2	TGTGCCAGCAGCAAAACCCCCCTAGCGGCGAACACCGGGGAGCTGTTTTTT	CASSKTPLAANTGELFF
.	TRBD1	TRBV15	TRBJ2-7	TGTGCCACCAGCAGAGATCTGGGACAGGGTCACGAGCAGTACTTC	CATSRDLGQGHEQYF
once	TRBD1	TRBV25-1	TRBJ2-5	TGTGCCAGCACCGGGACAGGGCAAGAGACCCAGTACTTC	CASTGTGQETQYF
.	.	TRBV4-3	TRBJ1-2	TGCGCCAGCAGCCAAGACAGGGGAAACTATGGCTACACCTTC	CASSQDRGNYGYTF
.	.	TRBV7-9	TRBJ1-1	TGTGCCACCGAGCGAGGGGAGTACACTGAAGCTTTCTTT	CATERGEYTEAFF
.	.	TRBV4-1	TRBJ2-3	TGCGCCAGCAGTCCATATACGGGGGCAGATACGCAGTATTTT	CASSPYTGADTQYF
.	.	TRBV11-2	TRBJ2-2	TGTGCCAGCAGCTTAGGAGCGAACACCGGGGAGCTGTTTTTT	CASSLGANTGELFF
.	TRBD1	TRBV23-1	TRBJ1-2	TGCGCCAGCAGTCTACCTAACCTACAGGGGGCTAACTATGGCTACACCTTC	CASSLPNLQGANYGYTF
.	.	TRBV6-5	TRBJ1-1	TGTGCCAGCAGTTTGAGGGGTGACACTGAAGCTTTCTTT	CASSLRGDTEAFF
.	.	TRBV4-3	TRBJ1-1	TGCGCCAGCAGCCAAGATTGGAGGCAGAACACTGAAGCTTTCTTT	CASSQDWRQNTEAFF
.	TRBD1	TRBV6-6	TRBJ2-5	TGTGCCAGCAGTCCTACACAGGGGGCTGGGGAGACCCAGTACTTC	CASSPTQGAGETQYF
.	TRBD1	TRBV4-1	TRBJ1-1	TGCGCCAGCAGCCCCAAGGGGGCCACTGAAGCTTTCTTT	CASSPKGATEAFF
.	TRBD1	TRBV4-1	TRBJ2-7	TGCGCCAGCAGCCAAGTTCGGACAGGCACCTACGAGCAGTACTTC	CASSQVRTGTYEQYF
.	.	TRBV7-2	TRBJ2-7	TGTGCCAGCAGCTTATCAGGGGAGGACGAGCAGTACTTC	CASSLSGEDEQYF
.	.	TRBV13	TRBJ1-1	TGTGCCAGCAGCCCAGGGGACGGGAACACTGAAGCTTTCTTT	CASSPGDGNTEAFF
once	.	TRBV6-5	TRBJ2-7	TGTGCCAGCAGTTATTATCAGGGACGAAACTACGAGCAGTACTTC	CASSYYQGRNYEQYF
.	.	TRBV19	TRBJ2-3	TGTGCCAGCACCCCCTCCGGGACCCTCACAGATACGCAGTATTTT	CASTPSGTLTDTQYF
.	.	TRBV7-2	TRBJ2-1	TGTGCCAGCAGCTTATATTTGAACAATGAGCAGTTCTTC	CASSLYLNNEQFF
few	TRBD1	TRBV7-6	TRBJ2-7	TGTGCCAGCAGCTTAGAGACAGGGGACGAGCAGTACTTC	CASSLETGDEQYF
.	.	TRBV30	TRBJ1-2	TGTGCCTGGAGTGGGGGAGGGGGATATGGCTACACCTTC	CAWSGGGGYGYTF
.	TRBD1	TRBV5-1	TRBJ2-7	TGCGCCAGCAGCGAAGGCCGGGACAGGGCCCACGAGCAGTACTTC	CASSEGRDRAHEQYF
.	.	TRBV25-1	TRBJ2-5	TGTGCCAGCAGTTTCCCGGGGGTAGAGGCCCAGTACTTC	CASSFPGVEAQYF
.	TRBD1	TRBV15	TRBJ1-3	TGTGCCACCAGCAGTGGGACAGGCCCTTTCTCTGGAAACACCATATATTTT	CATSSGTGPFSGNTIYF
once	TRBD1	TRBV7-9	TRBJ1-1	TGTGCCAGCAGCCCTGAGAGAGGGGGCGCAGGGAACACTGAAGCTTTCTTT	CASSPERGGAGNTEAFF
.	.	TRBV12-5	TRBJ2-2	TGTGCTAGTGGTTTGGTACTAGGGGGGGACACCGGGGAGCTGTTTTTT	CASGLVLGGDTGELFF
.	.	TRBV7-8	TRBJ2-2	TGTGCCAGCAGCTTAGCGTTCGGGGGGCCTTACACCGGGGAGCTGTTTTTT	CASSLAFGGPYTGELFF
.	.	TRBV4-2	TRBJ1-2	TGTGCCAGCAGCCAAGATTGGGGCCGGGCTCCCCCTAACTATGGCTACACCTTC	CASSQDWGRAPPNYGYTF
.	.	TRBV2	TRBJ1-5	TGTGCCAGCAGCTCGGGTGATGGGGGTCAGCCCCAGCATTTT	CASSSGDGGQPQHF
.	TRBD1	TRBV2	TRBJ2-3	TGTGCCAGCCGGGACAGGCTTCTTTATTCTAGCGCAGATACGCAGTATTTT	CASRDRLLYSSADTQYF